Listed here is a single T cell receptor (beta chain). Its antigen is still unknown. The Oncomine TCR Beta short-read assay was what sequenced the DNA obtained from cultured CD4+ T cells. The template was genomic DNA from cultured CD4+ T cells. TCRdb re-derived calls from the PCR reads in MiXCR, one entry per CDR3 protein. The data hold approximately 20,000 distinct CDR3 sequences, with roughly two fifths observed a single time. This specimen comes from a study of vaccination and CD4 T cells after COVID-19. About the study: Four females and six males made up the convalescents, two of whom were Hispanic. The authors used overlapping spike peptides from SARS-CoV-2, HCoV-NL63, HCoV-OC43 and HCoV-229E to stimulate cells.

This CDR3 comprises 14 residues. V lost 9 bases and J 0 bases, leaving 14 bases between the germline ends. Germline CDR1 MNHNS, CDR2 SASEGT. Noted treatment: approximately nine-day PBMC culture with coronavirus spike peptide pools or control peptides (ViraFEST assay). Each well received about 2.2 million PBMCs, cultured with roughly 9.9 IU/ml IL-2 and 10 ug/ml peptide pools. The chain has TRBV6-1 and TRBJ1-1, with D hard to call. The material sequenced was CD4+ T cells from blood, cultured in vitro, taken after SARS-CoV-2 vaccination. The TCR comes from a human donor who had recovered from COVID-19. The CDR3 reads CASTNGLLNTEAFF. In DNA form, the CDR3 reads TGTGCCAGTACCAATGGTCTATTGAACACTGAAGCTTTCTTT.